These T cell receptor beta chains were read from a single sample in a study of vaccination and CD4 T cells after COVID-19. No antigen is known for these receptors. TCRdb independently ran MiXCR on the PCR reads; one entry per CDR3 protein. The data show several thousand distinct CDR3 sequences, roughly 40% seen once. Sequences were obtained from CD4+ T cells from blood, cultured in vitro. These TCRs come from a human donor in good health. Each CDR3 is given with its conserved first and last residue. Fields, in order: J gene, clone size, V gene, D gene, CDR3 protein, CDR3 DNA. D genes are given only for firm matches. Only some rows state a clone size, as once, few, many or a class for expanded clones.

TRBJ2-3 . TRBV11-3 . CASSSGLRTDTQYF TGTGCCAGCAGCTCGGGACTGCGCACAGATACGCAGTATTTT
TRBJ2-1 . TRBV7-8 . CASSPSNEQFF TGTGCCAGCAGCCCCAGTAATGAGCAGTTCTTC
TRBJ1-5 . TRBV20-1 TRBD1 CSARPTGDYNQPQHF TGCAGTGCTAGACCGACAGGGGACTACAATCAGCCCCAGCATTTT
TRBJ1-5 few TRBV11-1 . CASQGEDSNQPQHF TGTGCCAGCCAAGGAGAAGATAGCAATCAGCCCCAGCATTTT
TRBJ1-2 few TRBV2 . CASSEVVEYGYTF TGTGCCAGCAGTGAAGTGGTCGAGTATGGCTACACCTTC
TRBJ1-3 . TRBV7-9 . CASSPAGFGDTIYF TGTGCCAGCAGCCCAGCGGGGTTTGGAGACACCATATATTTT
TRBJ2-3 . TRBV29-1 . CSVEGNTDTQYF TGCAGCGTTGAGGGCAACACAGATACGCAGTATTTT
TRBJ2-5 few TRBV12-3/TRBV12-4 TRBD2 CASSDATSGAETQYF TGTGCCAGCAGTGATGCGACTAGCGGGGCAGAGACCCAGTACTTC
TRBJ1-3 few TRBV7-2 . CASSLLGGNTIYF TGTGCCAGCAGCTTATTGGGTGGAAACACCATATATTTT
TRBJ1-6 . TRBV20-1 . CSASKGGGSSNSPLHF TGCAGTGCTAGTAAGGGGGGCGGGAGTTCGAATTCACCCCTCCACTTT
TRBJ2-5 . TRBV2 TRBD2 CAVVGARAGEQETQYF TGTGCCGTGGTAGGGGCTAGGGCGGGGGAACAAGAGACCCAGTACTTC
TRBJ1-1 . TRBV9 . CASSVGRDTEAFF TGTGCCAGCAGCGTAGGGCGTGACACTGAAGCTTTCTTT
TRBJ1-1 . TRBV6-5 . CASSYGLMDGTEAFF TGTGCCAGCAGTTATGGTCTTATGGACGGGACTGAAGCTTTCTTT
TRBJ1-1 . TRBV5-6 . CASNRGGPEAFF TGTGCCAGCAACCGGGGGGGGCCCGAAGCTTTCTTT
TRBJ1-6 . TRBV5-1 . CASSLGVNSPLHF TGCGCCAGCAGCTTGGGGGTTAATTCACCCCTCCACTTT
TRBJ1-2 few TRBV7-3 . CASSLDTAHGYTF TGTGCCAGCAGCCTCGACACAGCGCATGGCTACACCTTC
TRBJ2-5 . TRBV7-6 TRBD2 CASSLEIAGGPETQYF TGTGCCAGCAGCTTGGAGATAGCGGGGGGGCCGGAGACCCAGTACTTC
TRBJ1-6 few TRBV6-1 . CASQFTNSRRNSPLHF TGTGCCAGCCAATTTACTAATTCTCGACGTAATTCACCCCTCCACTTT
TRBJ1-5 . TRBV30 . CAWKGGGPQHF TGTGCCTGGAAAGGTGGGGGACCCCAGCATTTT
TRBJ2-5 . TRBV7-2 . CASRGETQYF TGTGCCAGCAGGGGAGAGACCCAGTACTTC
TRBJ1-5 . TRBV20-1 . CSARPGTSVGPQHF TGCAGTGCGAGACCCGGGACTTCCGTCGGGCCCCAGCATTTT
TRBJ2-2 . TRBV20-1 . CSAPRGASGTGELFF TGCAGTGCTCCAAGGGGGGCTTCGGGCACCGGGGAGCTGTTTTTT
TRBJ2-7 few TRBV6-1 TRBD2 CASRTTSGGAYEQYF TGTGCCAGCAGAACCACTAGCGGGGGGGCCTACGAGCAGTACTTC
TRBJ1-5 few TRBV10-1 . CASSVWRVENQPQHF TGCGCCAGCAGTGTCTGGCGGGTGGAAAATCAGCCCCAGCATTTT
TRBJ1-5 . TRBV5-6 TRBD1 CASSPRGDQPQHF TGTGCCAGCAGCCCCAGGGGGGATCAGCCCCAGCATTTT
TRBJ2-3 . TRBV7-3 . CASTNPRGGGKDTQYF TGTGCCAGCACCAACCCCAGGGGGGGGGGCAAAGATACGCAGTATTTT
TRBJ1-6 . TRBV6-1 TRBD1 CACRGGQKNSPLHF TGTGCCTGTCGAGGGGGACAGAAGAATTCACCCCTCCACTTT
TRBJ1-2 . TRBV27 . CASSDGVEGYTF TGTGCCAGCAGCGACGGGGTTGAGGGCTACACCTTC
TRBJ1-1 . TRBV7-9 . CASSLEANTEAFF TGTGCCAGCAGCTTAGAGGCGAACACTGAAGCTTTCTTT
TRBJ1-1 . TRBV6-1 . CASSEWWMNTEAFF TGTGCCAGCAGTGAATGGTGGATGAACACTGAAGCTTTCTTT
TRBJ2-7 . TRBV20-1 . CSASLDLYEQYF TGCAGTGCTAGTCTGGACCTTTACGAGCAGTACTTC
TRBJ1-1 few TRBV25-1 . CASSPSSKGGTEAFF TGTGCCAGCAGTCCCTCGAGCAAGGGGGGCACTGAAGCTTTCTTT
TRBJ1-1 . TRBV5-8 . CASSLEEVTEAFF TGTGCCAGCAGCTTGGAAGAAGTAACGGAAGCTTTCTTT
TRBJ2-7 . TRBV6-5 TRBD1 CASSSQGDPKGTYEQYF TGTGCCAGCAGTTCTCAGGGGGACCCTAAAGGTACCTACGAGCAGTACTTC
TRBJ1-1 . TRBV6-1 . CASSRANLNTEAFF TGTGCCAGCAGTAGGGCCAACTTGAACACTGAAGCTTTCTTT
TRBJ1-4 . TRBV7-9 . CASSSHGVWGEKLFF TGTGCCAGCAGCTCCCACGGGGTATGGGGAGAAAAACTGTTTTTT
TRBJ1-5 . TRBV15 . CATSHVNQPQHF TGTGCCACTAGCCACGTCAATCAGCCCCAGCATTTT
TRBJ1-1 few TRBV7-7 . CASSLGAGNTGTEAFF TGTGCCAGCAGCTTAGGAGCAGGGAATACGGGAACTGAAGCTTTCTTT
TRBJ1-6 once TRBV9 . CASSVIGGSPLHF TGTGCCAGCAGCGTAATTGGAGGGTCACCCCTCCACTTT
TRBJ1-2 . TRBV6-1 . CASSNGGIYTF TGTGCCAGCAGTAACGGAGGTATCTACACCTTC
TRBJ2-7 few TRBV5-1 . CASSPRSAGDVRKQYF TGCGCCAGCAGCCCCCGCTCCGCAGGGGATGTAAGGAAGCAGTACTTC
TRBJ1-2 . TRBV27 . CASSPRGGYGYTF TGTGCCAGCAGTCCCCGCGGGGGCTATGGCTACACCTTC